The 3 T cell receptor beta chains reported below all come from one sample, sequenced in a study of blood T cell repertoires in COVID-19. Assay: immunoSEQ multiplex PCR; the TCRdb copy retains only in-frame clones and omits some. The sample shows under 200,000 clones, approximately 80% of them seen only once. The sample comprised peripheral blood. These receptors originate from a woman older than 75 with active or convalescent COVID-19.

The CDR3 coding sequence is TGTGCCAGCAGCCTGTGGGGGCGCTCCTACGAGCAGTACTTC. Its protein product is CASSLWGRSYEQYF. This chain connects TRBV5-4 to TRBJ2-7; tentative D call: TRBD1 (6 bases). V gave up 4 bases and J gave up 0 bases, with 11 bases separating them. The CDR3 extends over 14 amino acids. Germline CDR1 SGHNT, CDR2 YYREEE (reference sequence).

This chain uses TRBV27 with TRBJ1-5, with TRBD1 identical over 9 bases. Germline assignment: CDR1 MNHEY and CDR2 SMNVEV (reference sequence). V was clipped by 5 bases and J by 7 bases; unmatched bases: 12. This CDR3 contains 16 residues. The CDR3 loop reads CASSILGDRVGQPQHF. For the CDR3, the DNA is TGTGCCAGCAGTATTTTAGGGGACAGGGTCGGACAGCCCCAGCATTTT.

V and J are TRBV5-1 and TRBJ1-1; D may be TRBD1 (5 bases). This CDR3 is 15 amino acids long. V lost 6 bases, J lost 0 bases, and 15 bases lay in between. CDR1 is SGHRS, CDR2 YFSETQ, per germline. CDR3 nucleotides: TGCGCCAGCAACCCCGGGGGACTCGTGAACACTGAAGCTTTCTTT. The encoded protein is CASNPGGLVNTEAFF. The whole variable domain, filled in from reference TRBV5-1 and TRBJ1-1, reads KAGVTQTPRYLIKTRGQQVTLSCSPISGHRSVSWYQQTPGQGLQFLFEYFSETQRNKGNFPGRFSGRQFSNSRSEMNVSTLELGDSALYLCASNPGGLVNTEAFFGQGTRLTVV.